This record covers a single T cell receptor (beta chain). The antigen remains undetermined. Method: immunoSEQ multiplex PCR; TCRdb's copy keeps in-frame clones and lacks some. Of some 97,000 clones in the sample, 85% to 95% were seen once. This entry is derived from a study of siplizumab effects on memory and regulatory T cells. Study-wide points: Apparently key alloresponse contributors, naive T cells also seemed more diverse than memory cells. Significant reduction of alloreactive sequences traceable to unstimulated CD4+ memory cells was observed with siplizumab.

There are 19 residues in the CDR3. Looked up from germline, CDR1 is SGHNT and CDR2 is YYREEE (reference sequence). Trimming at V came to 4 bases and at J to 7 bases, leaving 14 bases not matched to a gene. This TCR came from a human donor in good health. Source material: non-Treg CD4+ T cells sorted from blood. This chain links TRBV5-4 with TRBJ2-1; 16 positions agree with TRBD2. CDR3 nucleotide sequence: TGTGCCAGCAGCACGCCGGGACTAGCGGGAGGGCTCGAGAGTAATGAGCAGTTCTTC. Translation: CASSTPGLAGGLESNEQFF.